This TCR beta chain was identified in a study of cytomegalovirus exposure and HLA in healthy donors. Study results and caveats: CMV serostatus stood as the only immune exposure information on hand.

A word on this clone: Antigen unknown.

The PCR employed 60 Vbeta primers together with 13 Jbeta primers. Sequencing used immunoSEQ multiplex PCR; TCRdb keeps in-frame clones, though not all of them. The table includes 95,000 to 150,000 clones, under 70% detected once. Germline-derived CDR1 and CDR2 are MNHEY and SMNVEV (reference sequence). V was pared by 2 bases and J by 6 bases, with 12 bases between. The CDR3 consists of 14 residues. This chain uses TRBV27 with TRBJ2-3, with a weak D call TRBD1 (5 bases). The sample taken for sequencing was PBMCs. This clonotype was obtained from a man between 18 and 35 years old in good health and CMV-seronegative. The CDR3 here is CASSLPDSSDTQYF. CDR3 bases: TGTGCCAGCAGTTTACCCGACAGTAGCGATACGCAGTATTTT.